Below, one TCR beta chain is given with its context. Per the original methods: It was from reference gene primer amplification that nucleated cell counts were estimated. Clones were read by immunoSEQ multiplex PCR, and TCRdb kept only the in-frame ones, dropping some. The V and J calls and clone size come from that table; D and trimming were worked out from the DNA. The table shows about 260,000 clones, with approximately 85% occurring only once. The data stem from a study of blood T cell repertoires in COVID-19. Overall study context: Sources were T cells, B-cell-depleted T cells, or PBMCs; the material itself was cDNA or gDNA.

CDR3 length: 14 amino acids. V was pared by 5 bases and J by 2 bases, with 4 bases of the junction left unmatched. Germline V CDR1 and CDR2: SGHTA, FQGNSA. The sequencing sample was made of peripheral blood. The chain joins TRBV7-2 to TRBJ2-5; 8 bases align to TRBD1. The sequence was obtained from a human donor in a cohort sampled during active COVID-19. The CDR3 region has the DNA TGTGCCAGCAGCACCAGGGACAGGCAAGAGACCCAGTACTTC. Amino acids: CASSTRDRQETQYF.